This T cell receptor (beta chain) was sequenced in a study of regulatory T cells in long-lasting Graves disease. As for time point: newly diagnosed GD, antithyroid drugs for less than 3 months. There was RNA extracted from PBMCs, and the TCR library was made from it. Patients were enrolled at an endocrinology department in Xi'an, China. There are 14 residues in the CDR3. Trimming cost V 4 bases and J 1 base, with 11 bases left between them. The germline CDR1 and CDR2 sequences are SGHRS and YFSETQ. Building of the TCR beta libraries involved iRepertoire HTBI primers and Arm-PCR of CDR3 regions. Each CDR3 protein is one row after TCRdb ran MiXCR on the multiplex PCR reads. Of 350,000 to 450,000 distinct CDR3 sequences in the sample, 16% were seen once. The same data also contributed to another study, on T cells in Graves' hyperthyroidism and ophthalmopathy.

V is TRBV5-1 and J is TRBJ1-1; no definite D call. This specimen consisted of peripheral blood mononuclear cells (PBMCs), obtained at new diagnosis, from a patient treated with antithyroid drugs. This sequence originates from a man in his forties with Graves disease. CDR3 in amino acids: CASSHLLPNTEAFF. The CDR3 coding sequence is TGCGCCAGCAGCCACCTTCTACCGAACACTGAAGCTTTCTTT. Full variable domain (missing parts from reference TRBV5-1 and TRBJ1-1): KAGVTQTPRYLIKTRGQQVTLSCSPISGHRSVSWYQQTPGQGLQFLFEYFSETQRNKGNFPGRFSGRQFSNSRSEMNVSTLELGDSALYLCASSHLLPNTEAFFGQGTRLTVV.